These T cell receptor beta chains were read from a single sample in a study of post-analysis software for immune sequencing data. A single record per CDR3 protein comes from TCRdb applying MiXCR to the PCR reads. The sample records about 200,000 distinct CDR3 sequences, around 29% being singletons. The sequencing sample was made of blood. These receptors all stem from a girl between 2 and 17 years old with multiple sclerosis. Each CDR3 is given with its conserved first and last residue. A D gene is named only where the DNA matches it firmly. The listing skips clone size in some rows; elsewhere it reads once, few, many or a size class.

>TRBJ2-5|few|TRBV5-1|17|TRBD1
CASSLRRTGGGQETQYF
TGCGCCAGCAGCCTGAGGAGGACAGGGGGGGGGCAAGAGACCCAGTACTTC
>TRBJ2-7|-|TRBV27|16|TRBD1
CASSLTLTGSNYEQYF
TGTGCCAGCAGTTTAACCCTGACAGGGAGCAACTACGAGCAGTACTTC
>TRBJ2-7|many|TRBV3-1|12|-
CASSHGIYEQYF
TGTGCCAGCAGCCACGGGATCTACGAGCAGTACTTC
>TRBJ2-5|many|TRBV5-1|15|-
CASSLLPGRVETQYF
TGCGCCAGCAGCTTGCTCCCGGGACGGGTGGAGACCCAGTACTTC
>TRBJ2-3|many|TRBV29-1|16|TRBD2
CSVARLAGVGADTQYF
TGCAGCGTTGCCCGTCTGGCGGGAGTTGGTGCAGATACGCAGTATTTT
>TRBJ2-7|-|TRBV6-1|15|TRBD2
CASSEGLGLAYEQYF
TGTGCCAGCAGTGAAGGTTTGGGACTAGCCTACGAGCAGTACTTC
>TRBJ2-2|-|TRBV29-1|17|TRBD2
CSVRGGLAGVATGELFF
TGCAGCGTTCGTGGGGGACTAGCGGGAGTGGCGACCGGGGAGCTGTTTTTT
>TRBJ2-3|many|TRBV27|15|-
CASSRTELKSDTQYF
TGTGCCAGCAGCCGGACCGAACTGAAGTCAGATACGCAGTATTTT
>TRBJ2-1|-|TRBV5-1|18|TRBD2
CASSLARGLAGGRREQFF
TGCGCCAGCAGCTTGGCCAGGGGACTAGCGGGGGGCCGGCGAGAGCAGTTCTTC
>TRBJ1-2|many|TRBV7-9|13|TRBD1
CASSGQGDYGYTF
TGTGCCAGCAGCGGACAGGGAGACTATGGCTACACCTTC
>TRBJ1-5|few|TRBV10-3|14|-
CAISELGQGQPQHF
TGTGCCATCAGTGAATTGGGGCAAGGTCAGCCCCAGCATTTT
>TRBJ1-1|many|TRBV7-2|14|TRBD1
CASSGQGGNTEAFF
TGTGCCAGCAGCGGACAGGGGGGGAACACTGAAGCTTTCTTT
>TRBJ2-7|many|TRBV29-1|11|-
CSVDRDYEQYF
TGCAGCGTTGATCGGGACTACGAGCAGTACTTC
>TRBJ2-2|few|TRBV6-5|13|-
CASSPNREGELFF
TGTGCCAGCAGTCCAAACAGGGAGGGGGAGCTGTTTTTT
>TRBJ2-1|-|TRBV7-8|14|TRBD2
CASSQREGRNEQFF
TGTGCCAGCAGCCAGAGGGAGGGCCGCAATGAGCAGTTCTTC
>TRBJ2-5|-|TRBV7-6|14|TRBD1
CASSPGTGLETQYF
TGTGCCAGCAGCCCCGGGACAGGGTTGGAGACCCAGTACTTC
>TRBJ1-1|few|TRBV5-6|15|TRBD1
CASSLYPTGGTEAFF
TGTGCCAGCAGCCTCTACCCCACAGGGGGCACTGAAGCTTTCTTT
>TRBJ2-1|many|TRBV20-1|14|-
CSARDGTPKYEQFF
TGCAGTGCTAGAGACGGGACTCCCAAGTATGAGCAGTTCTTC
>TRBJ2-3|few|TRBV9|16|TRBD2
CASRAKPGLEADTQYF
TGTGCCAGCAGGGCAAAACCGGGACTAGAGGCAGATACGCAGTATTTT
>TRBJ1-1|few|TRBV20-1|13|-
CSASNGGGTEAFF
TGCAGTGCTAGTAACGGGGGGGGCACTGAAGCTTTCTTT
>TRBJ1-5|-|TRBV4-3|13|-
CASSQELGQPQHF
TGCGCCAGCAGCCAAGAGCTGGGTCAGCCCCAGCATTTT
>TRBJ2-5|many|TRBV29-1|12|TRBD1
CSVQGAGETQYF
TGCAGCGTACAGGGGGCGGGAGAGACCCAGTACTTC
>TRBJ1-1|few|TRBV25-1|13|-
CASSGTRGTEAFF
TGTGCCAGCAGTGGGACAAGGGGCACTGAAGCTTTCTTT
>TRBJ1-5|-|TRBV10-3|15|TRBD1
CAISPDRGGNQPQHF
TGTGCCATCAGCCCCGACAGGGGCGGCAATCAGCCCCAGCATTTT
>TRBJ2-1|-|TRBV29-1|16|TRBD2
CSVVSTSGSSYNEQFF
TGCAGCGTTGTAAGCACGAGCGGGAGCTCCTACAATGAGCAGTTCTTC
>TRBJ2-7|few|TRBV20-1|14|TRBD2
CSARRGLGLYEQYF
TGCAGTGCTAGACGGGGACTAGGACTGTATGAGCAGTACTTC
>TRBJ1-2|-|TRBV13|14|-
CASHLYRDVYGYTF
TGTGCCAGCCATCTTTACAGGGATGTCTATGGCTACACCTTC
>TRBJ1-1|once|TRBV14|18|-
CASSQEPGKPPPNTEVFF
TGTGCCAGCAGCCAAGAACCAGGGAAGCCCCCCCCGAACACTGAAGTTTTCTTT
>TRBJ2-6|-|TRBV4-1|20|-
CASSQLIWTGGYSGANVLTF
TGCGCCAGCAGCCAATTAATCTGGACGGGGGGCTACTCTGGGGCCAACGTCCTGACTTTC
>TRBJ2-7|many|TRBV5-6|19|-
CASSFGSGRGRLGTYEQYF
TGTGCCAGCAGCTTCGGGTCGGGGCGGGGACGCCTTGGGACCTACGAGCAGTACTTC
>TRBJ2-1|few|TRBV24-1|18|TRBD2
CATSDPTSGRAGYNERFF
TGTGCCACCAGTGACCCGACTAGCGGGAGGGCCGGGTACAATGAGCGGTTCTTC
>TRBJ2-3|few|TRBV7-9|14|TRBD2
CASSPLALTDTQYF
TGTGCCAGCAGCCCACTAGCGCTCACAGATACGCAGTATTTT
>TRBJ2-7|many|TRBV30|16|TRBD1
CAWSSTGSWYSGEQYF
TGTGCCTGGAGTTCGACAGGGTCTTGGTACTCGGGCGAGCAGTACTTC
>TRBJ1-5|-|TRBV7-2|14|-
CASSLSPGVGPQHF
TGTGCCAGCAGCTTAAGTCCGGGTGTGGGGCCCCAGCATTTT
>TRBJ2-3|-|TRBV7-2|14|-
CASSLALGTDTQYF
TGTGCCAGCAGCTTAGCCTTGGGCACAGATACGCAGTATTTT
>TRBJ2-7|few|TRBV28|14|-
CASSLRAGNHEQYF
TGTGCCAGCAGTTTACGGGCAGGGAACCACGAGCAGTACTTC
>TRBJ1-2|few|TRBV12-3/TRBV12-4|17|TRBD1
CASSPTGAYLYVYGYTF
TGTGCCAGCAGCCCGACAGGGGCGTACTTATATGTGTATGGCTACACCTTC
>TRBJ2-7|many|TRBV28|13|-
CASSSRDAGTGYF
TGTGCCAGCAGCTCCCGGGACGCGGGGACTGGGTACTTC
>TRBJ2-1|-|TRBV12-3/TRBV12-4|18|TRBD2
CASSPLVGGESSYNEQFF
TGTGCCAGCAGCCCCCTCGTGGGGGGGGAGAGCTCCTACAATGAGCAGTTCTTC
>TRBJ2-1|-|TRBV5-1|16|-
CASSLGTGTNYNEQFF
TGCGCCAGCAGCTTGGGGACCGGGACAAATTACAATGAGCAGTTCTTC
>TRBJ2-5|few|TRBV20-1|13|TRBD1
CSARDTTGETQYF
TGCAGTGCTCGAGACACGACAGGGGAGACCCAGTACTTC
>TRBJ2-5|few|TRBV12-3/TRBV12-4|15|TRBD1
CASSLNRGGVETQYF
TGTGCCAGCAGTTTAAATAGAGGGGGCGTTGAGACCCAGTACTTC
>TRBJ1-2|many|TRBV29-1|14|-
CSVPGQGLNYGYTF
TGCAGCGTTCCCGGGCAGGGGCTCAACTATGGCTACACCTTC
>TRBJ1-1|few|TRBV3-1|17|TRBD1
CASSQERGQSVNTEAFF
TGTGCCAGCAGCCAAGAACGGGGACAGTCGGTGAACACTGAAGCTTTCTTT
>TRBJ1-1|few|TRBV28|13|-
CAITRGNALEAFF
TGTGCCATTACCCGAGGGAACGCTTTGGAAGCTTTCTTT
>TRBJ1-1|-|TRBV20-1|12|-
CSARGRGERAFF
TGCAGTGCTAGGGGAAGGGGGGAACGAGCTTTCTTT
>TRBJ1-1|-|TRBV6-5|15|-
CASSSVAGANTEAFF
TGTGCCAGCAGTTCTGTGGCAGGAGCGAACACTGAAGCTTTCTTT
>TRBJ2-7|many|TRBV20-1|13|-
CSARDKPWGEQYF
TGCAGTGCTAGAGATAAGCCTTGGGGGGAGCAGTACTTC
>TRBJ1-2|-|TRBV20-1|16|TRBD1
CSAGVGTGDLLGGYTF
TGCAGTGCTGGTGTCGGGACAGGGGATTTACTGGGTGGCTACACCTTC
>TRBJ2-7|few|TRBV4-1|16|-
CASSHEEGLSYNEQYF
TGCGCCAGCAGCCACGAGGAGGGACTCTCCTACAATGAGCAGTACTTC
>TRBJ1-6|-|TRBV25-1|12|-
CASSGPASPLHF
TGTGCCAGCAGTGGACCAGCTTCACCCCTCCACTTT
>TRBJ2-5|once|TRBV2|14|TRBD1
CASSSGGTQETQYF
TGTGCCAGCAGTTCAGGGGGCACCCAAGAGACCCAGTACTTC
>TRBJ1-2|-|TRBV5-1|14|-
CASSFSGQLPGYTF
TGCGCCAGCAGCTTCTCCGGACAGCTGCCGGGCTACACCTTC
>TRBJ1-5|-|TRBV24-1|15|-
CATSDGRGPNQPQHF
TGTGCCACCAGTGATGGAAGGGGCCCGAATCAGCCCCAGCATTTT